This T cell receptor (beta chain) was identified in a study of T-cell reconstitution after alpha-beta-depleted transplantation in children. General study results and limits: After transplant, at about two months, alpha-beta T cells were reportedly derived from several hundred expanded graft clones.

The authors prepared the TCRbeta library with unique molecular identifiers. One entry per CDR3 protein, called by TCRdb with MiXCR from the PCR reads. Among 6,000 or so distinct CDR3 sequences listed, around 15% were seen once. Trimming pared 1 base from V and 5 bases from J, leaving 17 bases between. This CDR3 is 16 amino acids long. From germline, CDR1 is MNHEY and CDR2 SVGAGI. This clonotype rates as medium-sized. Its antigen is unknown. Sequencing was performed on PBMCs, taken before TCRalphabeta/CD19-depleted stem cell transplant. The receptor was isolated from a boy aged 5-17 years with acute lymphoblastic leukemia, due to receive a stem cell transplant. The rearrangement links TRBV6-5 to TRBJ1-2, with D unresolved. CDR3 protein: CASSYFPGEVPYGYTF. CDR3 bases: TGTGCCAGCAGTTACTTCCCCGGTGAGGTTCCATATGGCTACACCTTC.